These T cell receptor beta chains were read from a single sample in a study of Ad26.COV2.S vaccination and SARS-CoV-2 variants. Sequencing used immunoSEQ multiplex PCR; TCRdb keeps in-frame clones, though not all of them. Of about 350,000 clones in the sample, roughly 85% were seen once. This specimen was peripheral blood, taken in a trial of Ad26.COV2.S vaccine versus placebo. These receptors all come from a person aged 18-60 years who received the Ad26.COV2.S COVID-19 vaccine or a placebo. Each CDR3 is given with its conserved first and last residue. The D gene is left open where the match is weak. Only part of the rows carry a size: once, few, many, or a class if the clone is expanded.

j_gene,v_gene,d_gene,abundance,CDR3aa,CDR3nt
TRBJ2-7,TRBV7-9,NA,many,CASSTGRISYEQYF,TGTGCCAGCAGCACCGGACGGATCTCCTACGAGCAGTACTTC
TRBJ2-7,TRBV6-5,NA,NA,CASTKVGLKTYEQYF,TGTGCCAGCACCAAAGTGGGACTGAAAACCTACGAGCAGTACTTC
TRBJ1-2,TRBV12-3/TRBV12-4,TRBD1,NA,CASSPNRGQGYTF,TGTGCCAGCAGTCCCAACAGGGGGCAAGGCTACACCTTC
TRBJ1-2,TRBV30,TRBD1,NA,CAWRSGDSAVYGYTF,TGTGCCTGGAGGAGCGGGGACAGCGCCGTATATGGCTACACCTTC
TRBJ1-2,TRBV3-1/TRBV3-2,TRBD1,NA,CASSQEFQGGYGYTF,TGTGCCAGCAGCCAAGAATTTCAGGGGGGCTATGGCTACACCTTC
TRBJ2-7,TRBV6-5,TRBD1,once,CASSYFGTGVVYEQYF,TGTGCCAGCAGTTACTTCGGGACAGGGGTTGTCTACGAGCAGTACTTC
TRBJ2-1,TRBV27,TRBD1,NA,CASSLGTGVRRYNEQFF,TGTGCCAGCAGTCTAGGGACAGGGGTAAGGCGCTACAATGAGCAGTTCTTC
TRBJ2-3,TRBV6-4,NA,few,CASSERASTDTQYF,TGTGCCAGCAGTGAGCGGGCTAGCACAGATACGCAGTATTTT
TRBJ1-1,TRBV19,NA,few,CASSEQGNTEAFF,TGTGCCAGTAGCGAACAGGGGAACACTGAAGCTTTCTTT
TRBJ2-5,TRBV19,NA,NA,CASSDGGQKETQYF,TGTGCCAGTAGTGACGGGGGGCAAAAAGAGACCCAGTACTTC
TRBJ2-5,TRBV7-2,TRBD2,NA,CASSLARGGQETQYF,TGTGCCAGCAGCTTAGCACGGGGGGGGCAAGAGACCCAGTACTTC
TRBJ1-6,TRBV3-1/TRBV3-2,NA,NA,CASRHRARSYNSPLHF,TGTGCCAGCAGACACAGGGCCCGCTCCTATAATTCACCCCTCCACTTT
TRBJ1-3,TRBV19,NA,NA,CASSILQGSSGNTIYF,TGTGCCAGTAGTATACTCCAGGGAAGCTCTGGAAACACCATATATTTT
TRBJ1-1,TRBV30,NA,once,CVGGTMNTEAFF,TGTGTAGGCGGGACCATGAACACTGAAGCTTTCTTT
TRBJ2-2,TRBV10-2,TRBD2,NA,CASSGTSPGELFF,TGCGCCAGCAGTGGGACTAGCCCCGGGGAGCTGTTTTTT
TRBJ2-3,TRBV18,TRBD1,NA,CASSATGADTQYF,TGTGCCAGCTCAGCCACAGGGGCAGATACGCAGTATTTT
TRBJ2-7,TRBV4-3,NA,NA,CASSQESLSYEQYF,TGCGCCAGCAGCCAAGAGTCCTTGAGCTACGAGCAGTACTTC
TRBJ2-3,TRBV19,TRBD1,NA,CASSSRTGSTGATDTQYF,TGTGCCAGTAGTAGTCGGACAGGGTCAACGGGTGCTACAGATACGCAGTATTTT
TRBJ2-3,TRBV18,NA,NA,CASSRRQRDTDTQYF,TGTGCCAGCTCACGTAGGCAAAGAGACACAGATACGCAGTATTTT
TRBJ1-3,TRBV5-4,TRBD1,NA,CASSFNRGLIGNTIYF,TGTGCCAGCAGCTTTAACAGGGGGCTGATTGGAAACACCATATATTTT
TRBJ2-1,TRBV5-5,NA,NA,CASSFREGYNEQFF,TGTGCCAGCAGCTTTCGGGAAGGATACAATGAGCAGTTCTTC
TRBJ2-1,TRBV11-2,NA,NA,CASSLVKVEQFF,TGTGCCAGCAGCTTAGTGAAGGTTGAGCAGTTCTTC
TRBJ2-3,TRBV14,NA,once,CASSHPWTDTQYF,TGTGCCAGCAGCCACCCCTGGACAGATACGCAGTATTTT
TRBJ1-5,TRBV2,NA,NA,CASSGNNQPQHF,TGTGCCAGCAGTGGAAACAATCAGCCCCAGCATTTT
TRBJ2-5,TRBV9,TRBD1,NA,CASSVATGGKETQYF,TGTGCCAGCAGCGTAGCGACAGGGGGCAAAGAGACCCAGTACTTC
TRBJ1-1,TRBV27,NA,NA,CASRSAATEAFF,TGTGCCAGCAGATCGGCGGCCACTGAAGCTTTCTTT
TRBJ2-1,TRBV30,TRBD1,NA,CASIVYRGRFNEQFF,TGTGCTTCAATAGTATACAGGGGGCGATTCAATGAGCAGTTCTTC
TRBJ1-2,TRBV3-1/TRBV3-2,NA,NA,CASSQRGQHGYTF,TGTGCCAGCAGCCAGAGGGGACAACATGGCTACACCTTC
TRBJ1-1,TRBV29-1,NA,NA,CSVRRDTEAFF,TGCAGCGTTAGACGGGACACTGAAGCTTTCTTT
TRBJ1-1,TRBV11-2,NA,NA,CASSLQGRNTEAFF,TGTGCCAGCAGCTTACAGGGACGGAACACTGAAGCTTTCTTT
TRBJ2-7,TRBV5-6,NA,NA,CASSLADNGAKTYEQYF,TGTGCCAGCAGCTTGGCGGATAACGGGGCGAAAACCTACGAGCAGTACTTC
TRBJ1-3,TRBV19,NA,NA,CASSYTVSGNTIYF,TGTGCCAGTAGCTACACGGTCTCTGGAAACACCATATATTTT
TRBJ2-2,TRBV3-1/TRBV3-2,NA,NA,CASSQEVFGELFF,TGTGCCAGCAGCCAAGAGGTCTTTGGGGAGCTGTTTTTT
TRBJ2-7,TRBV20-1,NA,once,CSASDNEQYF,TGCAGTGCTAGCGACAACGAGCAGTACTTC
TRBJ1-6,TRBV28,NA,few,CASHGRNNSPLHF,TGTGCCAGCCACGGGAGGAATAATTCACCCCTCCACTTT
TRBJ1-4,TRBV7-9,NA,once,CASSLRTENEKLFF,TGTGCCAGCAGCTTAAGGACAGAGAATGAAAAACTGTTTTTT
TRBJ2-2,TRBV6-2/TRBV6-3,TRBD2,NA,CASSRGTSGGTGELFF,TGTGCCAGCAGTCGCGGGACTAGCGGGGGAACCGGGGAGCTGTTTTTT
TRBJ1-2,TRBV28,NA,NA,CASSLLGFGYTF,TGTGCCAGCAGTTTATTAGGTTTTGGCTACACCTTC
TRBJ1-2,TRBV7-2,NA,NA,CASSFHIGDGYTF,TGTGCCAGCAGCTTCCACATCGGGGACGGCTACACCTTC
TRBJ2-1,TRBV6-5,TRBD2,once,CASSSLAGVYNEQFF,TGTGCCAGCAGTTCCCTAGCGGGAGTCTACAATGAGCAGTTCTTC
TRBJ2-1,TRBV30,TRBD2,NA,CAWTSGRHLRNEQFF,TGTGCCTGGACTAGCGGGAGACACTTACGCAATGAGCAGTTCTTC
TRBJ2-4,TRBV18,NA,NA,CASSPELASKNIQYF,TGTGCCAGCTCACCTGAACTAGCTTCCAAAAACATTCAGTACTTC
TRBJ2-7,TRBV11-2,NA,NA,CASSFLGNEQYF,TGTGCCAGCAGCTTCTTAGGGAACGAGCAGTACTTC
TRBJ2-1,TRBV5-1,NA,NA,CASSLGGNEQFF,TGCGCCAGCAGCTTGGGCGGCAATGAGCAGTTCTTC
TRBJ2-2,TRBV7-8,NA,NA,CASSLEGLYGELFF,TGTGCCAGCAGCTTGGAGGGGTTGTACGGGGAGCTGTTTTTT
TRBJ1-1,TRBV7-2,NA,NA,CASSLGGGQLNTEAFF,TGTGCCAGCAGCTTAGGTGGAGGACAGCTGAACACTGAAGCTTTCTTT
TRBJ1-4,TRBV30,TRBD1,NA,CAWSVNRGLYSTNEKLFF,TGTGCCTGGAGTGTAAACAGGGGGCTTTATTCAACTAATGAAAAACTGTTTTTT
TRBJ2-1,TRBV10-3,NA,NA,CAISEAQGGRNEQFF,TGTGCCATCAGTGAGGCCCAGGGGGGCCGGAATGAGCAGTTCTTC
TRBJ2-7,TRBV7-9,NA,NA,CASSLGRVGYEQYF,TGTGCCAGCAGCTTAGGAAGAGTAGGCTACGAGCAGTACTTC
TRBJ1-2,TRBV19,NA,NA,CASSFPAGLSPTRYGYTF,TGTGCCAGTAGTTTTCCCGCGGGGCTTTCCCCCACTCGCTATGGCTACACCTTC
TRBJ2-7,TRBV30,TRBD2,NA,CAWTHPGASGTYEQYF,TGTGCCTGGACCCATCCCGGGGCAAGCGGGACCTACGAGCAGTACTTC
TRBJ1-1,TRBV7-9,TRBD1,NA,CASSSRRDRSTEAFF,TGTGCCAGCAGCTCACGCCGGGACAGATCCACTGAAGCTTTCTTT
TRBJ2-2,TRBV9,TRBD2,NA,CASSVRLAAQAGELFF,TGTGCCAGCAGCGTTAGACTAGCGGCCCAGGCCGGGGAGCTGTTTTTT